The clone carrying this T cell receptor (beta chain) was observed a few times. Its cognate antigen is unknown. Using immunoSEQ multiplex PCR, the repertoire was profiled, and TCRdb retains in-frame clones only, with some absent. The data contain around 250,000 clones, about three quarters of them singletons. V was pared by 5 bases and J by 0 bases, with 11 bases between. Germline V gene lookup returns CDR1 MRHNA and CDR2 SNTAGT. CDR3 length: 14 residues. The data stem from a study of cytotoxic CD8 clonotypes in ibrutinib-treated CLL. For the study at large: Of a cohort that held about a dozen relapsed/refractory and fewer than 16 treatment-naive patients, about 18 were IGHV unmutated.

General study results and limits: Measured clonality at baseline was greater than in age-matched healthy donors and tracked with circulating CD8+ T-cell counts. Public clonotypes, rarely seen, contracted or held steady on treatment. Investigators sampled sustained-remission and progressing patients at differing times.

This sequence originates from a human donor with chronic lymphocytic leukemia. The rearrangement joins TRBV6-4 to TRBJ2-7; D not certain. Sample: PBMCs, taken after 24 months of ibrutinib treatment. The CDR3 DNA follows: TGTGCCAGCAGTAAGCTCTACGGCTCCTACGAGCAGTACTTC. Translating it yields CASSKLYGSYEQYF.